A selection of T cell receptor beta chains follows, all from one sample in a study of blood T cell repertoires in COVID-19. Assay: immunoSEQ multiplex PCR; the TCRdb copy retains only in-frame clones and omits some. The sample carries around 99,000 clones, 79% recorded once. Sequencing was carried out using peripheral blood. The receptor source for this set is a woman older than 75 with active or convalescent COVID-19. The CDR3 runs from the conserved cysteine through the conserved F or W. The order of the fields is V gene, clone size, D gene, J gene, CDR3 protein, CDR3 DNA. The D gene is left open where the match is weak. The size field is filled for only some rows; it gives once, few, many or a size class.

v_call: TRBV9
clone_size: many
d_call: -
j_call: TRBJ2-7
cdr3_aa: CASSVKFPHYEQYF
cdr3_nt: TGTGCCAGCAGCGTAAAATTCCCCCACTACGAGCAGTACTTC

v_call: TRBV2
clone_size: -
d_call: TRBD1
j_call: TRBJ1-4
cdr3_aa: CAGLRQGNEKLFF
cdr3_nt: TGTGCCGGGTTAAGACAGGGTAACGAAAAACTGTTTTTT

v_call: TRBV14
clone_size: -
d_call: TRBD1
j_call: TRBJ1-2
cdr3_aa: CASSQLTGYGYTF
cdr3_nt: TGTGCCAGCAGCCAACTGACAGGGTATGGCTACACCTTC

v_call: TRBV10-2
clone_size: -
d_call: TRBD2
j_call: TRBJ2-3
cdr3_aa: CATTGTSGRAADTQYF
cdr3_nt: TGCGCCACCACCGGGACTAGCGGGAGGGCCGCAGATACGCAGTATTTT

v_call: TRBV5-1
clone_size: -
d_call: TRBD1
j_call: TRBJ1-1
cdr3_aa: CASSGTGIGTEAFF
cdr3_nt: TGTGCCAGCAGCGGGACAGGGATTGGCACTGAAGCTTTCTTT

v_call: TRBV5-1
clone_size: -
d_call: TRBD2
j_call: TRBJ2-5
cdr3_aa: CASSLGLAGRVATAQETQYF
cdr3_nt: TGTGCCAGCAGCTTGGGACTAGCGGGAAGAGTGGCCACCGCCCAAGAGACCCAGTACTTC

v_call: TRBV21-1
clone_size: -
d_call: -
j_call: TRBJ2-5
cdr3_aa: CASSKFTDRLETQYF
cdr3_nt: TGTGCCAGCAGCAAATTCACAGACAGGCTGGAGACCCAGTACTTC

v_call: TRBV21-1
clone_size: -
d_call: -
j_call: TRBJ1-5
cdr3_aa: CASTGGTSNQPQHF
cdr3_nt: TGTGCCAGCACCGGGGGGACTAGCAATCAGCCCCAGCATTTT

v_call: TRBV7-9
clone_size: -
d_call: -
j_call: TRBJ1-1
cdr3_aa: CASRPRTAQNTEAFF
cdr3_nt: TGTGCCAGCAGACCAAGGACAGCCCAGAACACTGAAGCTTTCTTT

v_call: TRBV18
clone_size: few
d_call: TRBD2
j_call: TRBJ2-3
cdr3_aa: CASSPPSGRKDTQYF
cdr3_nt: TGTGCCAGCTCACCCCCTAGCGGGAGAAAAGATACGCAGTATTTT

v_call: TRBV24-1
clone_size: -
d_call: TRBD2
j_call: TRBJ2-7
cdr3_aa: CATSALGLAALYEQYF
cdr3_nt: TGTGCCACCAGTGCCTTGGGACTAGCGGCACTCTACGAGCAGTACTTC

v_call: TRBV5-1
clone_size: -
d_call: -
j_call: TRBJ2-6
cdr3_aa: CASSLDSRSGANVLTF
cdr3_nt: TGTGCCAGCAGCTTGGACAGCCGCTCCGGGGCCAACGTCCTGACTTTC

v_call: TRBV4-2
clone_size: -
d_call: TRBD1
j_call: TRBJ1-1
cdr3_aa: CASSLLGQGAAEAFF
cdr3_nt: TGTGCCAGCAGCTTACTTGGACAGGGGGCAGCTGAAGCTTTCTTT

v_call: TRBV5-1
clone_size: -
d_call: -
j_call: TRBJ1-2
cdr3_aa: CASSPIGGGGGYTF
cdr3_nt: TGCGCCAGCAGCCCCATCGGAGGGGGGGGTGGCTACACCTTC

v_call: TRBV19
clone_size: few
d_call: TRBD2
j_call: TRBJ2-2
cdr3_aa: CASSMWGLAGENTGELFF
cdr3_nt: TGTGCCAGTAGTATGTGGGGCCTAGCGGGGGAAAACACCGGGGAGCTGTTTTTT

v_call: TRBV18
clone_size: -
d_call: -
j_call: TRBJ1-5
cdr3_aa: CASSPGANQPQHF
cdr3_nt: TGTGCCAGCTCACCAGGGGCGAATCAGCCCCAGCATTTT

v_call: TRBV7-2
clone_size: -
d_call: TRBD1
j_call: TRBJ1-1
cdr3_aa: CASSLGDRANTEAFF
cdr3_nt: TGTGCCAGCAGCTTGGGCGACAGGGCGAACACTGAAGCTTTCTTT

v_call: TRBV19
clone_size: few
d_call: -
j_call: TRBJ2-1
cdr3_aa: CASAYFHEQFF
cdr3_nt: TGTGCCAGCGCTTACTTCCATGAGCAGTTCTTC

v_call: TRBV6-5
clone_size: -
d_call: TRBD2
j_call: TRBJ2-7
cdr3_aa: CATVKGTSSYEQYF
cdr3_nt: TGTGCCACCGTAAAGGGGACTAGCTCTTACGAGCAGTACTTC

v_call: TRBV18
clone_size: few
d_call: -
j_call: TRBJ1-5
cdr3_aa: CASSPRGREPQHF
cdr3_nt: TGTGCCAGCTCACCAAGGGGTCGGGAGCCCCAGCATTTT

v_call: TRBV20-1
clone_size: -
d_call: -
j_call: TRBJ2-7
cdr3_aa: CSASGYEQYF
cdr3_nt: TGCAGTGCCTCAGGCTACGAGCAGTACTTC

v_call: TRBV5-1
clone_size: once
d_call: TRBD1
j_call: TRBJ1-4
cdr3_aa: CASSLLGQGTPNEKLFF
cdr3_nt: TGCGCCAGCAGCTTGCTGGGACAGGGTACCCCCAATGAAAAACTGTTTTTT

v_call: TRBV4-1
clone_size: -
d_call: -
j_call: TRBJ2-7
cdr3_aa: CASGLTSNEQYF
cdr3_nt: TGCGCCAGCGGTCTGACTAGTAACGAGCAGTACTTC

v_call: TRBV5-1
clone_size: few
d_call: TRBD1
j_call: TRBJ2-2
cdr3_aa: CASSLRQGSGELFF
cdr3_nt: TGCGCCAGCAGCTTACGACAGGGATCCGGGGAGCTGTTTTTT

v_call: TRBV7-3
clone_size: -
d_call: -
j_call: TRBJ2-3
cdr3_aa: CASSLSGGAQYF
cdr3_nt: TGTGCCAGCAGCTTATCAGGAGGTGCGCAGTATTTT